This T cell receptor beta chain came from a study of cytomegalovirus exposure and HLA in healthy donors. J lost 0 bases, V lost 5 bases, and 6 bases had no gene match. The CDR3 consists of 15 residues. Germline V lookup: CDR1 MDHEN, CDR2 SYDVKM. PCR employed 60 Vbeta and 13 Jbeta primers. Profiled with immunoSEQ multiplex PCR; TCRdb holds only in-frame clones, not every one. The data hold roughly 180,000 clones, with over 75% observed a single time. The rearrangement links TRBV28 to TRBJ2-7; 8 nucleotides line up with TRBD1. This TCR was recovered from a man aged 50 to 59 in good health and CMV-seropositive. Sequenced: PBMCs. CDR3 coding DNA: TGTGCCAGCAGTGAATCAGGGGGCCCCTCCTACGAGCAGTACTTC. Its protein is CASSESGGPSYEQYF.